These 23 T cell receptor beta chains were all obtained from the same sample, sequenced in a study of cytomegalovirus exposure and HLA in healthy donors. This PCR relied on a set of 60 Vbeta primers and 13 Jbeta primers. The assay was immunoSEQ multiplex PCR, and TCRdb's table has in-frame clones only and misses some. In the table there are about 99,000 clones, approximately 81% of which are singletons. Input material: PBMCs. The origin of the receptors is a male donor in good health and CMV-seropositive.

As for this clone: The same CDR3 arises from other DNA sequences in this sample as well. The chain combines TRBV5-1 with TRBJ2-2; D ambiguous. Trimming pared 5 bases from V and 3 bases from J, leaving 11 bases between. The germline gives CDR1 SGHRS, CDR2 YFSETQ. This CDR3 region has 14 residues. CDR3: CASSERWDTGELFF. The CDR3 DNA sequence: TGCGCCAGCAGTGAGCGCTGGGACACCGGGGAGCTGTTTTTT.

CDR3 region: CASIETSTHEQYF. CDR3 bases: TGTGCCAGCATTGAGACTAGCACCCACGAGCAGTACTTC. This sequence joins TRBV28 and TRBJ2-7; TRBD2 agrees at 7 bases. CDR1 and CDR2 (germline): MDHEN, SYDVKM. The CDR3 consists of 13 residues. Trimming cost V 7 bases and J 5 bases; bases outside gene matches: 8.

Turning to this clone: The CDR3 does not close with the conserved phenylalanine or tryptophan, likely indicating a read error. It is unclear where the CDR3 begins or ends on the DNA, so no DNA is shown, and the CDR3 is as TCRdb lists it. The rearrangement uses TRBV30 and TRBJ2-3; the D call of TRBD2 is as the table states it, not checked on the DNA. CDR1 and CDR2 from the germline V gene are GTSNPN and SVGIG (reference sequence). The CDR3 comprises 11 residues, both ends counted. The CDR3 protein is CAWSAPEGVRL.

The chain links TRBV6-5 to TRBJ2-7; TRBD1 aligns across 10 bases. Germline CDR1 is MNHEY and CDR2 is SVGAGI. The V and J ends lost 3 bases and 4 bases, in that order; junction bases with no gene match: 3. This CDR3 region has 14 residues. The CDR3 DNA reads as TGTGCCAGCAGTTATCGGACAGGGGGTTACGAGCAGTACTTC. It translates to CASSYRTGGYEQYF.

The CDR3 protein is CASSLATSESGELFF. In DNA form, the CDR3 reads TGTGCCAGCAGCCTGGCAACTAGCGAAAGCGGGGAGCTGTTTTTT. The J gene is TRBJ2-2, the V gene TRBV7-8; 7 bases are shared with TRBD2. The CDR3 has 15 amino acids. V trimming: 5 bases; J trimming: 7 bases; junction bases outside the gene matches: 10. CDR1 is SGHVS and CDR2 is FQNEAQ in the germline V gene.

The rearrangement joins TRBV27 to TRBJ1-1, with 9 bases identical to TRBD1. The J segment lost 3 bases and the V segment lost 2 bases, leaving 10 bases of the junction unmatched. The CDR3 runs 17 residues. From germline, CDR1 is MNHEY and CDR2 SMNVEV (reference sequence). The CDR3 DNA reads TGTGCCAGCAGTTTACTGGGACAGGGAGCGATCGACACTGAAGCTTTCTTT. Translated: CASSLLGQGAIDTEAFF.

J is TRBJ1-2 and V is TRBV13; D might be TRBD1 (6 bases). CDR3 length: 16 residues. V lost 3 bases and J 5 bases, leaving 19 bases between the germline ends. CDR1 and CDR2 (germline): PRHDT, FYEKMQ (reference sequence). The CDR3, as DNA: TGTGCCAGCAGCTTCTACTTTGGGACACCGCCGTATGGCTACACCTTC. As protein: CASSFYFGTPPYGYTF.

This rearrangement joins TRBV19 to TRBJ1-5; no reliable D call. CDR1 and CDR2 (germline): LNHDA, SQIVND (reference sequence). CDR3 size: 13 residues. V was clipped by 2 bases and J by 7 bases, with 9 bases between them. The CDR3: CASSISSVQPQHF. The CDR3 DNA follows: TGTGCCAGTAGTATAAGTAGCGTGCAGCCCCAGCATTTT.

This CDR3 reads CASSVATGTTNEKLFF. The CDR3 DNA is TGTGCCAGCAGCGTAGCAACAGGTACAACTAATGAAAAACTGTTTTTT. The J gene is TRBJ1-4, the V gene TRBV9, with a possible D match to TRBD1 (5 bases). Trimming shortened V by 0 bases and J by 0 bases, and 9 bases separated the two germline ends. CDR3 length equals 16 residues. Germline CDR1 and CDR2: SGDLS and YYNGEE.

The chain combines TRBV19 with TRBJ1-5; D may be TRBD1 (6 bases). Trimming left V 1 base short and J 6 bases short, with 13 bases between. The germline V gene encodes CDR1 LNHDA and CDR2 SQIVND (reference sequence). This CDR3 has 15 amino acids. The CDR3 DNA is TGTGCCAGTAGTATAGCACAGGGTGGGGGTCAGCCCCAGCATTTT. Amino acid sequence: CASSIAQGGGQPQHF. Combining the CDR3 with reference TRBV19 and TRBJ1-5 gives the whole variable domain DGGITQSPKYLFRKEGQNVTLSCEQNLNHDAMYWYRQDPGQGLRLIYYSQIVNDFQKGDIAEGYSVSREKKESFPLTVTSAQKNPTAFYLCASSIAQGGGQPQHFGDGTRLSIL.

V gene TRBV5-1 combines with J gene TRBJ2-7; TRBD1 aligns across 9 bases. V dropped 4 bases and J dropped 5; count of bases not matched to a gene: 7. The CDR3 spans 14 residues. Germline assignment: CDR1 SGHRS and CDR2 YFSETQ. As DNA, the CDR3 is TGCGCCAGCAGCCGGGGACAGGGTAACCACGAGCAGTACTTC. Its translation: CASSRGQGNHEQYF.

With respect to this clone: Other DNA variants within this sample encode the same CDR3. The V and J genes are TRBV2 and TRBJ1-1; unclear D gene. CDR3 length equals 11 residues. The V gene's germline CDR1 is SNHLY and CDR2 FYNNEI. The germline V and J ends were trimmed by 6 bases and 2 bases, with 4 bases remaining between them. The CDR3 coding sequence is TGTGCCAGCAGGAGAAACACTGAAGCTTTCTTT. This translates into CASRRNTEAFF. The whole variable domain, filled in from reference TRBV2 and TRBJ1-1, reads EPEVTQTPSHQVTQMGQEVILRCVPISNHLYFYWYRQILGQKVEFLVSFYNNEISEKSEIFDDQFSVERPDGSNFTLKIRSTKLEDSAMYFCASRRNTEAFFGQGTRLTVV.

The rearrangement joins TRBV7-9 to TRBJ1-2; TRBD1 aligns across 8 bases. After removal of 5 bases from V and 3 bases from J, the junction contained 2 bases not matched to a gene. Germline-derived CDR1 and CDR2 are SEHNR and FQNEAQ (reference sequence). This CDR3 is 13 amino acids long. CDR3: CASSRQGHYGYTF. The DNA of the CDR3 is TGTGCCAGCAGCCGACAGGGGCACTATGGCTACACCTTC.

This clone turned up a few times. This sequence joins TRBV27 and TRBJ1-1, with D possibly matching TRBD1 (5 bases). V dropped 5 bases and J dropped 5 bases, with 12 bases sitting between them. Germline V lookup: CDR1 MNHEY, CDR2 SMNVEV (reference sequence). CDR3 size: 13 residues. The CDR3 region has the DNA TGTGCCAGCAGTGTTTTCGGGGGGACTGAAGCTTTCTTT. This codes for CASSVFGGTEAFF.

The chain carries TRBV5-1 and TRBJ2-3; TRBD2 might be the D (5 bases). CDR3 length equals 14 residues. V was shortened by 4 bases and J by 5 bases, with 14 bases between the two germline ends. Germline CDR1 reads SGHRS; CDR2 reads YFSETQ. The CDR3 sequence: CASSARTGEDTQYF. For the CDR3, the DNA is TGCGCCAGCAGCGCCAGGACTGGTGAAGATACGCAGTATTTT.

V is TRBV27 and J is TRBJ1-2, with D possibly matching TRBD1 (5 bases). The CDR3 contains 12 residues. CDR1 is MNHEY, CDR2 SMNVEV, per germline (reference sequence). The V gene lost 4 bases and the J gene lost 8 bases, with 11 bases spanning the gap. The CDR3 is CASSSRGEGYTF. The CDR3 DNA follows: TGTGCCAGCAGTTCCCGGGGGGAGGGCTACACCTTC.

This sequence joins TRBV5-4 and TRBJ1-6; possibly TRBD1 for D (5 bases). V lost 4 bases to trimming and J lost 9 bases, with 8 bases between them. Germline V lookup: CDR1 SGHNT, CDR2 YYREEE (reference sequence). The CDR3 spans 12 residues. Here the CDR3 DNA reads TGTGCCAGCAGCACCGGGGGTTCACCCCTCCACTTT. It encodes CASSTGGSPLHF.

The genes are TRBV18 and TRBJ1-6; TRBD1 aligns across 8 bases. Germline-derived CDR1 and CDR2 are KGHSH and LQKENI. With 3 bases clipped from V and 9 bases from J, the junction kept 7 bases outside the gene matches. This CDR3 region has 15 residues. The CDR3 region is CASSPMDREGSPLHF. The DNA of the CDR3 is TGTGCCAGCTCACCCATGGACAGGGAGGGTTCACCCCTCCACTTT.

The chain carries TRBV30 and TRBJ1-2; no definite D call. V was trimmed by 4 bases and J by 1 base, leaving 10 bases between them. Per germline, CDR1 GTSNPN and CDR2 SVGIG (reference sequence). The CDR3 loop spans 13 amino acids. The chain's CDR3 is CAWMRDVNYGYTF. CDR3 sequence (DNA): TGTGCCTGGATGAGGGATGTTAACTATGGCTACACCTTC.

The chain combines TRBV7-9 with TRBJ1-3; perhaps TRBD1 as D (5 bases). The germline V and J ends were trimmed by 5 bases and 0 bases, with 14 bases remaining between them. CDR1 SEHNR and CDR2 FQNEAQ come from the germline V gene (reference sequence). The CDR3 has 16 amino acids. As DNA, the CDR3 is TGTGCCAGCAGCCCTGGGGGGTCTAGCTCTGGAAACACCATATATTTT. Its protein is CASSPGGSSSGNTIYF.

J is TRBJ2-7 and V is TRBV6-5, with TRBD1 matching 12 bases. The CDR3 contains 15 residues. V lost 4 bases to trimming and J lost 3 bases; unmatched junction nucleotides: 4. Per germline, CDR1 MNHEY and CDR2 SVGAGI. This CDR3 is CASSFRDRGLYEQYF. Written as DNA, the CDR3 is TGTGCCAGCAGTTTCCGGGACAGGGGGCTCTACGAGCAGTACTTC.

The rearrangement links TRBV30 to TRBJ1-3, with 9 bases that match TRBD1. CDR3 length: 14 amino acids. CDR1 and CDR2 (germline): GTSNPN, SVGIG (reference sequence). Trimming removed 7 bases from V and 3 bases from J; junction bases left unmatched: 7. CDR3: CASDRGSGGNTIYF. CDR3 DNA sequence: TGTGCCTCCGACAGGGGGTCTGGTGGAAACACCATATATTTT.

The table lists this clone with a few counts. This sequence joins TRBV30 and TRBJ1-4, with 9 bases identical to TRBD1. The V segment lost 5 bases and the J segment 7 bases; nucleotides outside the gene matches: 5. This CDR3 is 13 amino acids long. CDR1 and CDR2 from the germline V gene are GTSNPN and SVGIG (reference sequence). CDR3 sequence reads: CAWLGQGIEKLFF. CDR3 DNA sequence: TGTGCCTGGTTGGGACAGGGAATTGAAAAACTGTTTTTT.